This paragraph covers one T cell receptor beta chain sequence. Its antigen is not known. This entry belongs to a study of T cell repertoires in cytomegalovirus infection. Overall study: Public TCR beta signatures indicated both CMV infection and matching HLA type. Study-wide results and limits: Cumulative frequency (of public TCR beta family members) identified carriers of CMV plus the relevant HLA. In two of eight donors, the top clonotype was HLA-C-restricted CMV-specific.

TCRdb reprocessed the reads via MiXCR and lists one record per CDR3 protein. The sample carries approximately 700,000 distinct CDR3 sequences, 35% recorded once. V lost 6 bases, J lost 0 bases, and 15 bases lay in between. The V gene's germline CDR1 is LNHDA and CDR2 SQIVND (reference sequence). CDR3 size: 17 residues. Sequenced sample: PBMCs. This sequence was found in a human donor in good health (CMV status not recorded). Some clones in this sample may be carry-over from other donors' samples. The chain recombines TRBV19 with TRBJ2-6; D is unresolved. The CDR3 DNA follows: TGTGCCAGTAGGACCACCGGGCGGAGCTCTGGGGCCAACGTCCTGACTTTC. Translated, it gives CASRTTGRSSGANVLTF. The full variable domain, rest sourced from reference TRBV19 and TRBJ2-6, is DGGITQSPKYLFRKEGQNVTLSCEQNLNHDAMYWYRQDPGQGLRLIYYSQIVNDFQKGDIAEGYSVSREKKESFPLTVTSAQKNPTAFYLCASRTTGRSSGANVLTFGAGSRLTVL.